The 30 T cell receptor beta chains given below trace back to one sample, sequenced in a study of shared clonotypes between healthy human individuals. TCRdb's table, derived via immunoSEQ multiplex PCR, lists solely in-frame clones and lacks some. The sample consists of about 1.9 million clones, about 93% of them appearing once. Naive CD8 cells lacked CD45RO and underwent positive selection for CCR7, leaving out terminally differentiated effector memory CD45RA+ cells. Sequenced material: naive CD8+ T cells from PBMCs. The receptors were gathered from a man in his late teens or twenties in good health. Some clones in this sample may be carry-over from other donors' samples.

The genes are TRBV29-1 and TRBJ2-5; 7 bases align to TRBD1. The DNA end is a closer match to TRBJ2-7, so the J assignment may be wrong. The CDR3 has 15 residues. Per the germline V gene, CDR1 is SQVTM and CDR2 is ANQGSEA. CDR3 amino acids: CSVEVWAGGSYEQYF. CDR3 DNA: TGCAGCGTTGAAGTGTGGGCAGGGGGCTCCTACGAGCAGTACTTC.

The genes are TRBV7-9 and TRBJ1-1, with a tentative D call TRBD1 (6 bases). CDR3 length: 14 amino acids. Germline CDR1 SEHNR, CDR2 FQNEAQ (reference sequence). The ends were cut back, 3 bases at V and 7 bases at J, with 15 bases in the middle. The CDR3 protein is CASSFQRGQFEAFF. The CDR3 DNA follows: TGTGCCAGCAGCTTTCAGCGGGGGCAATTTGAAGCTTTCTTT.

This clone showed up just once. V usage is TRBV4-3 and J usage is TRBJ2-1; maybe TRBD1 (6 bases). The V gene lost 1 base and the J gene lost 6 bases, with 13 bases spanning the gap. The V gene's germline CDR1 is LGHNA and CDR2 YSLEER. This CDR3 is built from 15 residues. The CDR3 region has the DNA TGCGCCAGCAGCCAAGTACAGGGCCTCTCCAATGAGCAGTTCTTC. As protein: CASSQVQGLSNEQFF.

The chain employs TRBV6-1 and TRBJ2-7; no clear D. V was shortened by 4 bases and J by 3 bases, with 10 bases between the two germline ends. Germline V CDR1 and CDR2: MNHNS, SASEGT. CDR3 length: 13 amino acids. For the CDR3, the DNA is TGTGCCAGCAGTGCATCTCCTGACTACGAGCAGTACTTC. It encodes CASSASPDYEQYF.

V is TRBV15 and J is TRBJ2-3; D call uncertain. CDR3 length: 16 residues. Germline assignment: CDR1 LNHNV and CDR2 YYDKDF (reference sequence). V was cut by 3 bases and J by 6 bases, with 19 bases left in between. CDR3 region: CATSSRASWGSDTQYF. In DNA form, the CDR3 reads TGTGCCACCAGCAGTCGGGCTTCCTGGGGTAGCGATACGCAGTATTTT. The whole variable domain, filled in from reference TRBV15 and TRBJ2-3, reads DAMVIQNPRYQVTQFGKPVTLSCSQTLNHNVMYWYQQKSSQAPKLLFHYYDKDFNNEADTPDNFQSRRPNTSFCFLDIRSPGLGDTAMYLCATSSRASWGSDTQYFGPGTRLTVL.

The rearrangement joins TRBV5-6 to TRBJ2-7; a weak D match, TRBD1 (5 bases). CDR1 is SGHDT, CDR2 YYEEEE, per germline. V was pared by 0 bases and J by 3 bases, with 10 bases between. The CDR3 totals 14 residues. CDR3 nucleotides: TGTGCCAGCAGCTTGGGCTTCAGGGACTACGAGCAGTACTTC. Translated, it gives CASSLGFRDYEQYF.

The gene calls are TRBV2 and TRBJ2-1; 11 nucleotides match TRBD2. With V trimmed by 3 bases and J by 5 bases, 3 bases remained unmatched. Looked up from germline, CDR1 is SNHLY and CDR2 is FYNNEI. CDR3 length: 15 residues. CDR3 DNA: TGTGCCAGCAGTGAGGGACTAGCGGTTCACAATGAGCAGTTCTTC. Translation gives CASSEGLAVHNEQFF.

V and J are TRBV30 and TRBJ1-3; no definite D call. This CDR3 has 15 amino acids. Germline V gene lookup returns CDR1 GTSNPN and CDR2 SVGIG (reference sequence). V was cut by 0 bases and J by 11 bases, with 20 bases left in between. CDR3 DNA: TGTGCCTGGAGTGTAGAAGTGGATTTTCCGGAGCCCATATATTTT. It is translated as CAWSVEVDFPEPIYF.

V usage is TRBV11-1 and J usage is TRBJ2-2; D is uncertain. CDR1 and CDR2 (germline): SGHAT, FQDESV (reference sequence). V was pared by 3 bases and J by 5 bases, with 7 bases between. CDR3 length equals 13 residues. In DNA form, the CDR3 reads TGTGCCAGCAGCTTGTTAGGAACCGGGGAGCTGTTTTTT. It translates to CASSLLGTGELFF.

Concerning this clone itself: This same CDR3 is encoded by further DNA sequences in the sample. The CDR3 is CASSLLAGGYNEQFF. CDR3 coding DNA: TGTGCCAGCAGTTTACTAGCGGGAGGTTACAATGAGCAGTTCTTC. The chain recombines TRBV28 with TRBJ2-1, with 11 bases matching TRBD2. V gave up 2 bases and J gave up 4 bases; unmatched junction bases: 1. The germline CDR1 and CDR2 sequences are MDHEN and SYDVKM. CDR3 length equals 15 residues.

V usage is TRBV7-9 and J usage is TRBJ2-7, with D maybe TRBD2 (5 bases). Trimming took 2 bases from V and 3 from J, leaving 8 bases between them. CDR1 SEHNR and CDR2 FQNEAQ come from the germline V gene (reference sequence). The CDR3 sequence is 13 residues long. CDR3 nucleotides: TGTGCCAGCAGCTTAACAACTAGCTACGAGCAGTACTTC. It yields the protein CASSLTTSYEQYF.

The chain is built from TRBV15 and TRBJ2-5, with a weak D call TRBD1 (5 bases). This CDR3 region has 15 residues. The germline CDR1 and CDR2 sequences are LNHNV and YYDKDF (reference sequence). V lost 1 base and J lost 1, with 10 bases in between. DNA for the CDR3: TGTGCCACCAGCAGAGGATGGGGCGTCCAAGAGACCCAGTACTTC. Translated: CATSRGWGVQETQYF.

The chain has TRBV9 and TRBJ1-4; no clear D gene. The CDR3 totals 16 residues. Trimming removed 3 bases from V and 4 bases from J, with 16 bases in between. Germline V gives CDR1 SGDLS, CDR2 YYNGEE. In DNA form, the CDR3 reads TGTGCCAGCAGCGCGGACCCCCGGCCCCATAATGAAAAACTGTTTTTT. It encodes CASSADPRPHNEKLFF.

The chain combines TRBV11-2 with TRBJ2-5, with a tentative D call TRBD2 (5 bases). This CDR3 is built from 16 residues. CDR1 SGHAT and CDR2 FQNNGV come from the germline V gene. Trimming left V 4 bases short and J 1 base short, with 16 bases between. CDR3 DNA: TGTGCCAGCAGCTCTCGAACCAGCGAGGGCCAAGAGACCCAGTACTTC. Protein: CASSSRTSEGQETQYF.

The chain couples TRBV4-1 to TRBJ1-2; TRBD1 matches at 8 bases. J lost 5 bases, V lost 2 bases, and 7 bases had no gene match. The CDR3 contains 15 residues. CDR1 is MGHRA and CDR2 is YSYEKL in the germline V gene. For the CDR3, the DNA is TGCGCCAGCAGCCAAACGGGACAGGTCCTTTATGGCTACACCTTC. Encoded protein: CASSQTGQVLYGYTF.

The CDR3 reads CASSMTLRAEQYF. The CDR3 nucleotides read TGTGCCAGCAGTATGACTCTACGGGCCGAGCAGTACTTC. The V gene is TRBV6-6, the J gene TRBJ2-7; D gene ambiguous. V shed 5 bases and J shed 6 bases, with 14 bases lying between them. The CDR3 is 13 amino acids. Germline CDR1 reads MNHNY; CDR2 reads SVGAGI (reference sequence).

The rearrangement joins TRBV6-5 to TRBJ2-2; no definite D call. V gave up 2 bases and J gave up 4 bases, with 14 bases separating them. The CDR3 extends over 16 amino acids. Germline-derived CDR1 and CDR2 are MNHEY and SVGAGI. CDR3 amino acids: CASSYERDPGTGELFF. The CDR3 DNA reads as TGTGCCAGCAGTTACGAAAGGGATCCGGGCACCGGGGAGCTGTTTTTT.

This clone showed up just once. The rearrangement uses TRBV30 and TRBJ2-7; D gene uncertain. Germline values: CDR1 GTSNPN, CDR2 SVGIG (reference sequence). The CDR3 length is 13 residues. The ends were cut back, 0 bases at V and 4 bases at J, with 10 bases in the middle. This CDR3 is CAWSVAMGYEQYF. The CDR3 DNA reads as TGTGCCTGGAGTGTTGCAATGGGGTACGAGCAGTACTTC. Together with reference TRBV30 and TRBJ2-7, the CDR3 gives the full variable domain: SQTIHQWPATLVQPVGSPLSLECTVEGTSNPNLYWYRQAAGRGLQLLFYSVGIGQISSEVPQNLSASRPQDRQFILSSKKLLLSDSGFYLCAWSVAMGYEQYFGPGTRLTVT.

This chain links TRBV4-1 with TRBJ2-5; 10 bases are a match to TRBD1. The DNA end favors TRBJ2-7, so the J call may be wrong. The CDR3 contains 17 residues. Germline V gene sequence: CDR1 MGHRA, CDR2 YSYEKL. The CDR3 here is CASSQGTGTGVSYEQYF. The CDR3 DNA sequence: TGCGCCAGCAGCCAGGGGACCGGGACAGGGGTTTCTTACGAGCAGTACTTC.

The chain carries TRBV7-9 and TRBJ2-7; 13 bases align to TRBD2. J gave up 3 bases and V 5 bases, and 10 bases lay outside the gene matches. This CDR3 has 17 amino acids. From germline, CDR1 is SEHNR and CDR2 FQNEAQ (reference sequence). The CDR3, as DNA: TGTGCCAGCAGCCCTCCGGGACTAGCGGGATTTAACTACGAGCAGTACTTC. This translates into CASSPPGLAGFNYEQYF. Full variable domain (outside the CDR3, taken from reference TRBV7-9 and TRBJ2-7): DTGVSQNPRHKITKRGQNVTFRCDPISEHNRLYWYRQTLGQGPEFLTYFQNEAQLEKSRLLSDRFSAERPKGSFSTLEIQRTEQGDSAMYLCASSPPGLAGFNYEQYFGPGTRLTVT.

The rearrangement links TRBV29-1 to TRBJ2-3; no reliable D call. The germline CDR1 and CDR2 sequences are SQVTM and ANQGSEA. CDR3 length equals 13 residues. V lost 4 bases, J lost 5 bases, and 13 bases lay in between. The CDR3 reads CSVVGEDKDTQYF. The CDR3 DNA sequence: TGCAGCGTTGTCGGCGAGGATAAAGATACGCAGTATTTT.

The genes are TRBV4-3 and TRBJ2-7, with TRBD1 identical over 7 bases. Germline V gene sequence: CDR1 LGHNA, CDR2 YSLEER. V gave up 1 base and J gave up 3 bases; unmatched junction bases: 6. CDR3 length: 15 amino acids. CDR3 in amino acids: CASSQGLDRVYEQYF. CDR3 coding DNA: TGCGCCAGCAGCCAAGGGTTAGACAGGGTCTACGAGCAGTACTTC.

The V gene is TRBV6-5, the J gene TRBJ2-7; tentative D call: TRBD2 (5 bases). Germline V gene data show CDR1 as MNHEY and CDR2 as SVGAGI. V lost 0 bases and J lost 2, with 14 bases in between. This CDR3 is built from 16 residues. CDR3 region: CASSYSSGKLTYEQYF. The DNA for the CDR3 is TGTGCCAGCAGTTACTCGTCCGGGAAGCTCACCTACGAGCAGTACTTC.

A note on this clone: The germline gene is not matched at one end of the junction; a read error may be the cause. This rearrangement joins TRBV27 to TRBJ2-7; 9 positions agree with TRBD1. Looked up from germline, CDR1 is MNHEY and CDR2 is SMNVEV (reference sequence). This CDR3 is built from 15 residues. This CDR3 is CASSSDRGPSHEQYF. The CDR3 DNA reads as TGTGCCAGCAGTTCGGACAGGGGACCCTCCCACGAGCAGTACTTC.

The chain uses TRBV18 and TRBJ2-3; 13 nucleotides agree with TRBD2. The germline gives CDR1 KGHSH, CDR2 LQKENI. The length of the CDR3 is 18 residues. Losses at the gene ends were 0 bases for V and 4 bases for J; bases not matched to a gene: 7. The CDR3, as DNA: TGTGCCAGCTCACCACCCGGACTAGCGGGAGTGCCGGCAGATACGCAGTATTTT. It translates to CASSPPGLAGVPADTQYF.

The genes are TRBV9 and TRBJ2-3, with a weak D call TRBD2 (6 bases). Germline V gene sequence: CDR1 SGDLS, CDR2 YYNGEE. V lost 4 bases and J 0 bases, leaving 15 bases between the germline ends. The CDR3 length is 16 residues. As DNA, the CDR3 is TGTGCCAGCAGCCTCATAGCGGAAGATAGCACAGATACGCAGTATTTT. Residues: CASSLIAEDSTDTQYF.

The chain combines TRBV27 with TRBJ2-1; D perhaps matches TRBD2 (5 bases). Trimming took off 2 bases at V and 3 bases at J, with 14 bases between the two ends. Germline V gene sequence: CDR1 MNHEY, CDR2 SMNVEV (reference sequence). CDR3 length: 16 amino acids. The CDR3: CASSLMSDSFYNEQFF. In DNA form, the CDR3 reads TGTGCCAGCAGTTTAATGTCGGACTCGTTCTACAATGAGCAGTTCTTC.

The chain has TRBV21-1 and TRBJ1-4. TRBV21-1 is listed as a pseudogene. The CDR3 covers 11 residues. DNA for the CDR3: TGTGCCAGCAGCAAATGGGAAAAACTGTTTTTT. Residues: CASSKWEKLFF.

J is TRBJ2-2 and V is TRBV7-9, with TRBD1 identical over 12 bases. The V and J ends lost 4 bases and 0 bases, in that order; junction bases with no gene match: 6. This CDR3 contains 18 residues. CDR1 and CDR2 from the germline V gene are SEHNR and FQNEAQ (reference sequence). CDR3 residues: CASSWGTGGRTNTGELFF. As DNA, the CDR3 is TGTGCCAGCAGCTGGGGGACAGGGGGCCGAACGAACACCGGGGAGCTGTTTTTT.

CDR3 sequence (DNA): TGTGCCAGCAGTTTCCGGGGCGGGAGGGGGAGGAATGAGCAGTTCTTC. Residues: CASSFRGGRGRNEQFF. V gene TRBV13 combines with J gene TRBJ2-1; TRBD2 aligns across 9 bases. V trimming: 6 bases; J trimming: 7 bases; junction bases outside the gene matches: 13. This CDR3 region has 16 residues. CDR1 is PRHDT and CDR2 is FYEKMQ in the germline V gene (reference sequence).